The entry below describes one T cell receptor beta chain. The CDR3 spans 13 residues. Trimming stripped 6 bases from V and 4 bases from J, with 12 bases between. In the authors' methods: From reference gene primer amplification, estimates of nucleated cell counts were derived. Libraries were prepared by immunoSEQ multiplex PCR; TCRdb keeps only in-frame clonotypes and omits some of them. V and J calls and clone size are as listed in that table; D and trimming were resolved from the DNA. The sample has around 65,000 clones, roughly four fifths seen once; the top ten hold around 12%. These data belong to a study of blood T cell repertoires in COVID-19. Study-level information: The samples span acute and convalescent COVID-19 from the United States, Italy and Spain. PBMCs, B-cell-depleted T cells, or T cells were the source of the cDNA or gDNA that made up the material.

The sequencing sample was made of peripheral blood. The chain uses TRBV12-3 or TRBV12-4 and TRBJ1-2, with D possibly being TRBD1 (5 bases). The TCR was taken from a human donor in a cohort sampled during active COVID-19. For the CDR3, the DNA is TGTGCCAGCAGCCAGGGAATGCGCTATGGCTACACCTTC. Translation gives CASSQGMRYGYTF.